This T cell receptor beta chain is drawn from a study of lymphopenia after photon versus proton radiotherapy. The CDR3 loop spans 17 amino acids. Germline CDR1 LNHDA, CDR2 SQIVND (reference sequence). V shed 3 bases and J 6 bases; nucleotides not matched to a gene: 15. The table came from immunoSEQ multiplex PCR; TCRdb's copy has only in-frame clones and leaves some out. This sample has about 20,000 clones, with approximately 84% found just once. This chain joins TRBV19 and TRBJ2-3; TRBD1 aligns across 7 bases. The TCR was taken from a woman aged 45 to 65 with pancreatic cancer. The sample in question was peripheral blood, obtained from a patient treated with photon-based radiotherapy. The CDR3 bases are TGTGCCAGTAGTATTTTAGGGGGCAGGAGCACCTCGGATACGCAGTATTTT. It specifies CASSILGGRSTSDTQYF.